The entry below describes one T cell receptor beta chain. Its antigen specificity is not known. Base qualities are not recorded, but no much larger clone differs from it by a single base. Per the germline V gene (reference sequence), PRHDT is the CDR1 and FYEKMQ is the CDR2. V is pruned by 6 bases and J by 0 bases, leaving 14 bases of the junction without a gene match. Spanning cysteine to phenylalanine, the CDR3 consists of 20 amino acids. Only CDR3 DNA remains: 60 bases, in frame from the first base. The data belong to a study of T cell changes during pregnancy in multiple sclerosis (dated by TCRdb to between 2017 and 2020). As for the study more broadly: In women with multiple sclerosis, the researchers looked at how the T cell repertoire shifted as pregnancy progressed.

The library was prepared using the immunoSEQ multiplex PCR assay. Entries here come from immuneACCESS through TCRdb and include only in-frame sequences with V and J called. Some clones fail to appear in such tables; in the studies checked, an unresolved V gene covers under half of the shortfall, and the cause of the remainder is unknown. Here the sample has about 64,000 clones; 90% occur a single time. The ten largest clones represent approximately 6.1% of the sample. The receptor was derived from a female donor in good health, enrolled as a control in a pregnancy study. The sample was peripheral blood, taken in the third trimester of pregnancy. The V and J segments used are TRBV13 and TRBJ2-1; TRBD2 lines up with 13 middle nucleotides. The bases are TGTGCCAGCAGAACCACCCCAGGGACTAGCGGGATGAGCTCCTACAATGAGCAGTTCTTC. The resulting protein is CASRTTPGTSGMSSYNEQFF.